This is a list of T cell receptor beta chains from one sample in a study of blood T cells in healthy people across ages. Via MiXCR, TCRdb re-called the 5' RACE reads, giving one row per CDR3 protein. The sample shows 500,000 to 550,000 distinct CDR3 sequences, 20% to 30% of them seen only once. The sample also formed part of further work on T cells of mothers and their children.

The sequencing input was blood. These receptor sequences come from a boy aged 5-17 years in good health. The CDR3 runs from the conserved cysteine through the conserved F or W. A D gene is named only where the DNA matches it firmly. Part of the rows lack a size; the others show once, few, many or a class for expanded clones.

cdr3_nt	cdr3_aa	clone_size	d_call	v_call	j_call
TGCGCCAGCAGCTTGGGATTGGGAGCGGGGTTCACCTACGAGCAGTACTTC	CASSLGLGAGFTYEQYF	few	TRBD2	TRBV5-1	TRBJ2-7
TGTGCCAGCAGCTTGGGACTAGCGGGAGTGCCGGGCACAGATACGCAGTATTTT	CASSLGLAGVPGTDTQYF	.	TRBD2	TRBV5-6	TRBJ2-3
TGTGCCAGCAGCTGGGGGGTCGGCGAAAATCAGCCCCAGCATTTT	CASSWGVGENQPQHF	.	.	TRBV7-2	TRBJ1-5
TGTGCCAGCAGCCCGTCGTCTAGCTATCCGCAGTATTTT	CASSPSSSYPQYF	.	.	TRBV11-2	TRBJ2-3
TGTGCCAGCAGCTTAGCACTCGGACTAGCGGAGGGCTACGAGCAGTACTTC	CASSLALGLAEGYEQYF	.	TRBD2	TRBV7-2	TRBJ2-7
TGTGCCAGCAGCACTAGCGGGACGGAGACCCAGTACTTC	CASSTSGTETQYF	many	TRBD2	TRBV2	TRBJ2-5
TGTGCCAGCAGCACGACTAGCGGAAACTACGAGCAGTACTTC	CASSTTSGNYEQYF	few	TRBD2	TRBV2	TRBJ2-7
TGCAGTGCTAGAATCCCTGCTCTGGAGACCCAGTACTTC	CSARIPALETQYF	.	.	TRBV20-1	TRBJ2-5
TGCAGTGGCAATCCCCAGAACCCCAATCAGCCCCAGCATTTT	CSGNPQNPNQPQHF	.	.	TRBV20-1	TRBJ1-5
TGTGCCAGTAGTATAAGGCCCGGCGGAAATTCACCCCTCCACTTT	CASSIRPGGNSPLHF	few	.	TRBV19	TRBJ1-6
TGTGCCAGCAGTCCATCCATAAGTGTGTCCGGGGGTGGTCAGCCCCAGCATTTT	CASSPSISVSGGGQPQHF	few	.	TRBV6-1	TRBJ1-5
TGTGCCAGCAGCCCCCAGCAGGCAGAGACCCAGTACTTC	CASSPQQAETQYF	.	.	TRBV7-2	TRBJ2-5
TGCAGCGTTGAAGATCCGCAGGCGAACACCGGGGAGCTGTTTTTT	CSVEDPQANTGELFF	once	.	TRBV29-1	TRBJ2-2
TGCAGTGCCCCGGGACAGAACACCTACGAGCAGTACTTC	CSAPGQNTYEQYF	.	TRBD1	TRBV20-1	TRBJ2-7
TGTGCCAGCAGCTTGTCAGGGGATAATGAAAAACTGTTTTTT	CASSLSGDNEKLFF	few	.	TRBV5-5	TRBJ1-4
TGCGCCAGCAGCCAAGGGGTCCTGAGGGGGCTGCGCACAGATACGCAGTATTTT	CASSQGVLRGLRTDTQYF	.	TRBD1	TRBV4-1	TRBJ2-3
TGTGCCAGCAGCAACGGGAAAGGGGGGCGAGAGACCCAGTACTTC	CASSNGKGGRETQYF	.	.	TRBV28	TRBJ2-5
TGCAGTGCTAACCCGGGACTAGGACGAGAGCAGTTCTTC	CSANPGLGREQFF	few	TRBD2	TRBV20-1	TRBJ2-1
TGTGCCAGCAGCTTAGAGGGTAGGGGCGCCACAGATACGCAGTATTTT	CASSLEGRGATDTQYF	.	.	TRBV7-9	TRBJ2-3
TGCGCCAGCAGCCCCGAACCCAAAAGCTCTGGGGCCAACGTCCTGACTTTC	CASSPEPKSSGANVLTF	.	.	TRBV5-1	TRBJ2-6
TGCGCCAGCAGCCAGATCCCTTGGGGGGGGCCCCCCTACGAGCAGTACTTC	CASSQIPWGGPPYEQYF	.	.	TRBV4-1	TRBJ2-7
TGTGCCAGCAGTTTCCTGTGGACAGGGCCGGCTAACTATGGCTACACCTTC	CASSFLWTGPANYGYTF	few	TRBD1	TRBV27	TRBJ1-2
TGTGCCAGCAGAACTGGGCAGAGCGAAAAACTGTTTTTT	CASRTGQSEKLFF	.	.	TRBV6-6	TRBJ1-4
TGTGCCAGCATAAATACTTTGGAAGAGACCCAGTACTTC	CASINTLEETQYF	few	.	TRBV28	TRBJ2-5
TGTGCCACCGCGGCGAGGGGGCGCTACAACGAGCAGTTCTTC	CATAARGRYNEQFF	once	TRBD1	TRBV27	TRBJ2-1
TGTGCCAGCAGCCTAGGGACTAGCCCTGACCCCTACAATGAGCAGTTCTTC	CASSLGTSPDPYNEQFF	many	TRBD2	TRBV4-2	TRBJ2-1
TGTGCCAGCAGCCAGGGACAGGGGAAAAACATTCAGTACTTC	CASSQGQGKNIQYF	.	TRBD1	TRBV11-2	TRBJ2-4
TGCAGTGCTAGAGTGAACCGGGACAGGGTATTTCCCCTCCACTTT	CSARVNRDRVFPLHF	.	TRBD1	TRBV20-1	TRBJ1-6